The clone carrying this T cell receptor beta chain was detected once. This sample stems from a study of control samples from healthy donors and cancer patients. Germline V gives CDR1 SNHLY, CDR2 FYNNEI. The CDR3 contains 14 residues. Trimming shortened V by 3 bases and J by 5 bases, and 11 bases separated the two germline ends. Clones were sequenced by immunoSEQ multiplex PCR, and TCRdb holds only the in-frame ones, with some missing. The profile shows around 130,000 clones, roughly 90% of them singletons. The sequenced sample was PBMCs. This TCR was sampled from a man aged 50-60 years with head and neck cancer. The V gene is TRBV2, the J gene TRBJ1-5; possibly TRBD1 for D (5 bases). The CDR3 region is CASSDRAIHQPQHF. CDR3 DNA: TGTGCCAGCAGTGACAGGGCAATTCATCAGCCCCAGCATTTT.